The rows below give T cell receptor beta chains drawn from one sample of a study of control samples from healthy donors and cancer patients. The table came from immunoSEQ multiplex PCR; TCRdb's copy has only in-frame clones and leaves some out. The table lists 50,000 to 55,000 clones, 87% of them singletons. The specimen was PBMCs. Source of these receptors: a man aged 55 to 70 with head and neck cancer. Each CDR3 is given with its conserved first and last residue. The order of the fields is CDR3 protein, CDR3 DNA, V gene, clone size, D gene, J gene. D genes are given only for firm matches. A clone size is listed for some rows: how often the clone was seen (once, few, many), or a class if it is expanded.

CDR3 protein: CASSHPLIWGEKPFRNTDTQYF
CDR3 DNA: TGTGCCAGCAGCCACCCTCTAATCTGGGGGGAGAAACCTTTCAGAAACACAGATACGCAGTATTTT
V gene: TRBV3-1/TRBV3-2
clone size: few
D gene: .
J gene: TRBJ2-3

CDR3 protein: CASSQEWMSMNTEAFF
CDR3 DNA: TGCGCCAGCAGCCAAGAGTGGATGAGTATGAACACTGAAGCTTTCTTT
V gene: TRBV4-3
clone size: .
D gene: .
J gene: TRBJ1-1

CDR3 protein: CASSSGFAGTNEKLFF
CDR3 DNA: TGTGCCAGCAGCTCAGGGTTCGCGGGAACTAATGAAAAACTGTTTTTT
V gene: TRBV7-9
clone size: .
D gene: .
J gene: TRBJ1-4

CDR3 protein: CASSFPLHGYTF
CDR3 DNA: TGTGCCAGCAGCTTCCCCTTACATGGCTACACCTTC
V gene: TRBV12-3/TRBV12-4
clone size: .
D gene: .
J gene: TRBJ1-2

CDR3 protein: CASSFSFQGASREAFF
CDR3 DNA: TGCGCCAGCAGCTTTAGCTTCCAGGGAGCTTCCCGGGAAGCTTTCTTT
V gene: TRBV5-1
clone size: .
D gene: .
J gene: TRBJ1-1

CDR3 protein: CASSYLRTGGGYGYTF
CDR3 DNA: TGTGCCAGCAGTTACCTCAGGACAGGGGGCGGGTATGGCTACACCTTC
V gene: TRBV27
clone size: medium-sized
D gene: TRBD1
J gene: TRBJ1-2

CDR3 protein: CASIPPQHNEQYF
CDR3 DNA: TGTGCCAGCATCCCGCCCCAGCATAACGAGCAGTACTTC
V gene: TRBV7-6
clone size: .
D gene: .
J gene: TRBJ2-7

CDR3 protein: CAIILPGASGSYEQFF
CDR3 DNA: TGTGCCATCATCCTGCCGGGGGCTAGCGGGAGCTATGAGCAGTTCTTC
V gene: TRBV27
clone size: .
D gene: TRBD2
J gene: TRBJ2-1

CDR3 protein: CASSQVPPLERGDNEQFF
CDR3 DNA: TGCGCCAGCAGCCAAGTTCCGCCCCTGGAGCGGGGCGACAATGAGCAGTTCTTC
V gene: TRBV4-3
clone size: .
D gene: TRBD2
J gene: TRBJ2-1

CDR3 protein: CASGTGQGENTEAFF
CDR3 DNA: TGTGCTAGTGGAACTGGACAGGGTGAGAACACTGAAGCTTTCTTT
V gene: TRBV12-5
clone size: .
D gene: TRBD1
J gene: TRBJ1-1

CDR3 protein: CASRSGTAQPQHF
CDR3 DNA: TGTGCCAGCAGATCAGGGACCGCTCAGCCCCAGCATTTT
V gene: TRBV28
clone size: few
D gene: .
J gene: TRBJ1-5

CDR3 protein: CASKREETQYF
CDR3 DNA: TGCGCCAGCAAAAGGGAGGAGACCCAGTACTTC
V gene: TRBV10-1
clone size: .
D gene: .
J gene: TRBJ2-5

CDR3 protein: CSASRTAIPYEQYF
CDR3 DNA: TGCAGTGCTAGTCGGACAGCGATTCCCTACGAGCAGTACTTC
V gene: TRBV20-1
clone size: .
D gene: .
J gene: TRBJ2-7

CDR3 protein: CASSFWGSTEAFF
CDR3 DNA: TGTGCCAGCAGTTTTTGGGGGTCGACTGAAGCTTTCTTT
V gene: TRBV27
clone size: .
D gene: .
J gene: TRBJ1-1

CDR3 protein: CASSPLGQAASDTQYF
CDR3 DNA: TGTGCCAGCAGCCCGTTAGGACAGGCCGCCTCGGATACGCAGTATTTT
V gene: TRBV7-3
clone size: .
D gene: TRBD1
J gene: TRBJ2-3

CDR3 protein: CASSVAVGGRTEAFF
CDR3 DNA: TGTGCCAGCAGCGTAGCCGTAGGGGGTAGGACTGAAGCTTTCTTT
V gene: TRBV9
clone size: .
D gene: .
J gene: TRBJ1-1

CDR3 protein: CASRKTSSYEQYF
CDR3 DNA: TGTGCCAGCAGGAAGACTAGTTCCTACGAGCAGTACTTC
V gene: TRBV12-3/TRBV12-4
clone size: once
D gene: .
J gene: TRBJ2-7

CDR3 protein: CASSGAGRSHGYTF
CDR3 DNA: TGTGCCAGCAGTGGGGCAGGAAGGTCCCATGGCTACACCTTC
V gene: TRBV28
clone size: .
D gene: .
J gene: TRBJ1-2

CDR3 protein: CASSPRDRVPETQYF
CDR3 DNA: TGTGCCAGCAGCCCCCGGGACAGGGTGCCAGAGACCCAGTACTTC
V gene: TRBV3-1/TRBV3-2
clone size: .
D gene: TRBD1
J gene: TRBJ2-5

CDR3 protein: CASFPEQVTGELFF
CDR3 DNA: TGCGCCAGCTTCCCGGAACAGGTTACCGGGGAGCTGTTTTTT
V gene: TRBV5-1
clone size: .
D gene: .
J gene: TRBJ2-2

CDR3 protein: CASSLTRAGNEQFF
CDR3 DNA: TGTGCCAGCAGTTTGACTAGGGCCGGCAATGAGCAGTTCTTC
V gene: TRBV28
clone size: medium-sized
D gene: .
J gene: TRBJ2-1

CDR3 protein: CASSSPLRGVEETQYF
CDR3 DNA: TGTGCCAGCAGTTCACCACTCCGGGGGGTAGAAGAGACCCAGTACTTC
V gene: TRBV6-2/TRBV6-3
clone size: .
D gene: TRBD2
J gene: TRBJ2-5

CDR3 protein: CASSPGLPSSYNSPLHF
CDR3 DNA: TGTGCCAGCAGCCCAGGGCTACCGAGCTCCTATAATTCACCCCTCCACTTT
V gene: TRBV7-6
clone size: .
D gene: .
J gene: TRBJ1-6

CDR3 protein: CASSQGQGYSYEQYF
CDR3 DNA: TGTGCCAGCAGCCAAGGACAGGGGTACTCCTACGAGCAGTACTTC
V gene: TRBV3-1/TRBV3-2
clone size: .
D gene: TRBD1
J gene: TRBJ2-7

CDR3 protein: CASTLAGVYNEQFF
CDR3 DNA: TGTGCCTCGACACTAGCGGGGGTCTACAATGAGCAGTTCTTC
V gene: TRBV30
clone size: .
D gene: TRBD2
J gene: TRBJ2-1

CDR3 protein: CASSHRQVLYGYTF
CDR3 DNA: TGTGCCAGCAGCCATCGACAGGTTCTCTATGGCTACACCTTC
V gene: TRBV3-1/TRBV3-2
clone size: .
D gene: .
J gene: TRBJ1-2

CDR3 protein: CASSQDGKKLFF
CDR3 DNA: TGTGCCAGCAGCCAAGATGGGAAAAAACTGTTTTTT
V gene: TRBV3-1/TRBV3-2
clone size: .
D gene: .
J gene: TRBJ1-4

CDR3 protein: CASSFRPGNEQFF
CDR3 DNA: TGTGCCAGCAGTTTCCGTCCTGGCAATGAGCAGTTCTTC
V gene: TRBV12-3/TRBV12-4
clone size: .
D gene: .
J gene: TRBJ2-1

CDR3 protein: CASNKLQENTEAFF
CDR3 DNA: TGTGCCAGCAATAAATTACAGGAGAACACTGAAGCTTTCTTT
V gene: TRBV2
clone size: .
D gene: .
J gene: TRBJ1-1

CDR3 protein: CASSYSGQGVSPLHF
CDR3 DNA: TGTGCCAGCAGTTACTCGGGACAGGGTGTCTCACCCCTCCACTTT
V gene: TRBV6-5
clone size: .
D gene: TRBD1
J gene: TRBJ1-6

CDR3 protein: CASSVGAGGRNSPLHF
CDR3 DNA: TGTGCCAGCAGCGTAGGGGCAGGGGGTAGAAATTCACCCCTCCACTTT
V gene: TRBV9
clone size: .
D gene: TRBD1
J gene: TRBJ1-6

CDR3 protein: CASSTGHLGELFF
CDR3 DNA: TGTGCCAGCAGTACTGGACACCTCGGGGAGCTGTTTTTT
V gene: TRBV6-5
clone size: .
D gene: .
J gene: TRBJ2-2

CDR3 protein: CASSFRRTEIQETQYF
CDR3 DNA: TGTGCCAGCAGCTTCCGCAGGACAGAAATCCAAGAGACCCAGTACTTC
V gene: TRBV13
clone size: .
D gene: .
J gene: TRBJ2-5

CDR3 protein: CASSWDRQETQYF
CDR3 DNA: TGTGCCAGCAGCTGGGACAGGCAAGAGACCCAGTACTTC
V gene: TRBV7-6
clone size: .
D gene: TRBD1
J gene: TRBJ2-5

CDR3 protein: CAWRGHGGSDGYTF
CDR3 DNA: TGTGCCTGGAGGGGGCACGGGGGTAGTGATGGCTACACCTTC
V gene: TRBV30
clone size: .
D gene: .
J gene: TRBJ1-2

CDR3 protein: CASSLAGFEQYF
CDR3 DNA: TGTGCCAGCAGCTTAGCAGGCTTCGAGCAGTACTTC
V gene: TRBV7-6
clone size: once
D gene: .
J gene: TRBJ2-7